The following is a T cell receptor beta chain sequence with its context. Its antigen is currently unknown. The sample originates from a study of shared clonotypes between healthy human individuals. Study-wide points: Rarefaction revealed incomplete sorted-subset sequencing despite large depth. Naive subsets generally had larger estimated richness than memory subsets. Sequencing depth was a factor that was expected to affect clonotype sharing among donors.

Original methodology: Junction-only sequences produced by ImmunoSEQ had no quality scores, so filtering differed. Repertoires were generated with immunoSEQ multiplex PCR, while TCRdb's copy carries only in-frame clones and drops some. D and trimming were read from the DNA, whereas the V and J calls and clone size are those reported in that table. The sample gives a few million clones, around 90% of which show up once; roughly 0.14% is in the top ten. The germline V gene encodes CDR1 SGHRS and CDR2 YFSETQ. The CDR3 length is 14 residues. V was cut by 5 bases and J by 4 bases, with 10 bases left in between.

The sequencing sample was made of naive CD4+ T cells sorted from blood. Subset reported: CD45RA+ positively selected. The V and J genes are TRBV5-1 and TRBJ2-6, with D possibly being TRBD1 (5 bases). This TCR was sampled from a man aged 18 to 30 in good health. The CDR3 nucleotides read TGCGCCAGCAGAATGGGGCGGGGGGCCAACGTCCTGACTTTC. It encodes CASRMGRGANVLTF.